This T cell receptor (beta chain) emerged from a study of a mutant IDH1 vaccine in newly diagnosed glioma. Details on this clone: The antigen is not known.

The CDR3 sequence is 14 residues long. The V and J ends lost 10 bases and 4 bases respectively, with 17 bases between them. Germline lookup yields CDR1 WSHSY and CDR2 SAAADI. TCRdb keeps only in-frame clones here, not all; method: immunoSEQ multiplex PCR. The table lists about 38,000 clones, 75% to 85% of them singletons, with less than 9.5% in the top ten. Time point here: baseline, week 1 (first vaccination visit). Documented treatment: pre-vaccination baseline after standard-of-care therapy. General study results and limits: Alterations occurring in top peripheral T cell clonotypes seemed unrelated to pseudoprogression.

The sequence was obtained from a man in his forties with glioma. Some clones in this sample may be carry-over from other donors' samples. The sample consisted of PBMCs, taken from a glioma patient treated with radiotherapy, temozolomide or both. The gene calls are TRBV10-2 and TRBJ1-5; possibly TRBD1 for D (5 bases). The CDR3 protein is CATRPWGRNQPQHF. DNA for the CDR3: TGCGCCACCCGTCCTTGGGGACGGAATCAGCCCCAGCATTTT.